This T cell receptor (beta chain) was retrieved from a study of identical twins. This clonotype was counted at least ten times. The antigen remains undetermined. Study observations and caveats: Instead of following the same donors, the conclusions were based on cross-sectional statistical analysis. Models underestimated TCR alpha sharing (out-of-frame) in monozygotic twins.

TCRdb passed the 5' RACE reads through MiXCR, listing each CDR3 protein once. The table has over 500,000 distinct CDR3 sequences, approximately 22% seen once; the top ten hold about 0.93%. Germline V gives CDR1 SQVTM, CDR2 ANQGSEA. Trimming left V 5 bases short and J 1 base short, with 6 bases between. The CDR3 length is 11 residues. This same sample was also taken into another study, of T cells expressing NK-cell markers. That study reports: Within the sequenced cohort of eight donors, seven exhibited HCMV seropositivity and one was seronegative. In a few donors, dominant clonotypes made up about 25-60.1% of CD3+CD56-NKG2C+ cells.

The sequenced sample consisted of CD4+ T cells sorted from blood. This chain uses TRBV29-1 with TRBJ2-7; D gene ambiguous. The sequence was collected from a woman aged 18-35 years in good health. Here the CDR3 reads CSVLGSYEQYF. CDR3 nucleotide sequence: TGCAGCGTTCTCGGGTCCTACGAGCAGTACTTC.